The 2 T cell receptor beta chains in this list originate from one sample, sequenced in a study of T cell responses to AZD1222 COVID-19 vaccine. Sequencing used immunoSEQ multiplex PCR; TCRdb keeps in-frame clones, though not all of them. This table has 150,000 to 200,000 clones, 85% to 95% appearing once. Sequencing used peripheral blood, obtained on day 0 of AZD1222 vaccination. Every receptor here comes from an adult in good health.

This clone has ten or more counts. The gene calls are TRBV30 and TRBJ1-1; D not resolved. Germline CDR1 and CDR2: GTSNPN and SVGIG (reference sequence). This CDR3 is built from 11 residues. V dropped 5 bases and J dropped 0 bases, with 4 bases sitting between them. Written as DNA, the CDR3 is TGTGCCTGGCTTATGAACACTGAAGCTTTCTTT. It specifies CAWLMNTEAFF.

The chain carries TRBV5-1 and TRBJ2-3; 12 bases are shared with TRBD2. The V segment lost 4 bases and the J segment 3 bases; nucleotides outside the gene matches: 6. From germline, CDR1 is SGHRS and CDR2 YFSETQ. This CDR3 is 16 amino acids long. DNA for the CDR3: TGCGCCAGCAGCCAAATAGGACTAGCGGGAACAGATACGCAGTATTTT. Its translation: CASSQIGLAGTDTQYF.